The 16 T cell receptor beta chains reported below all come from one sample, sequenced in a study of blood T cells in healthy people across ages. A second PCR of 7 to 11 cycles used a sample-barcoded 5' primer and a J-beta primer mix. TCRdb re-derived calls from the 5' RACE reads in MiXCR, one entry per CDR3 protein. The table includes about 570,000 distinct CDR3 sequences, about 26% detected once. Specimen: blood. These receptors all stem from a woman aged 70-85 years in good health.

This clonotype occurred a few times. The chain recombines TRBV29-1 with TRBJ1-1; 9 nucleotides match TRBD1. The germline CDR1 and CDR2 sequences are SQVTM and ANQGSEA. This CDR3 spans 13 amino acids. The V and J ends lost 4 bases and 8 bases, in that order; junction bases with no gene match: 8. The CDR3 reads CSVVGQGFGEAFF. CDR3 sequence (DNA): TGCAGCGTTGTAGGACAGGGGTTCGGGGAAGCTTTCTTT.

This chain joins TRBV10-3 and TRBJ1-1; TRBD1 is a possible D gene (6 bases). CDR3 length: 14 amino acids. Germline assignment: CDR1 ENHRY and CDR2 SYGVKD. V was shortened by 11 bases and J by 6 bases, with 22 bases between the two germline ends. CDR3 amino acids: CAATRDGGLAEAFF. The CDR3 DNA reads as TGTGCCGCTACCAGGGACGGGGGGCTTGCTGAAGCTTTCTTT.

This clonotype has a count of ten or more. V gene TRBV2 combines with J gene TRBJ2-1, with TRBD2 matching 8 bases. From germline, CDR1 is SNHLY and CDR2 FYNNEI. CDR3 length equals 12 residues. With 9 bases clipped from V and 10 bases from J, the junction kept 8 bases outside the gene matches. CDR3 nucleotides: TGTGCCAGTACGGGGGGGTCGGGGGAGCAGTTCTTC. It translates to CASTGGSGEQFF. The full variable domain, completed using reference TRBV2 and TRBJ2-1, is EPEVTQTPSHQVTQMGQEVILRCVPISNHLYFYWYRQILGQKVEFLVSFYNNEISEKSEIFDDQFSVERPDGSNFTLKIRSTKLEDSAMYFCASTGGSGEQFFGPGTRLTVL.

The chain uses TRBV19 and TRBJ1-1; TRBD1 matches 9 bases. The CDR3 has 14 amino acids. Unmatched junction bases numbered 6, after V lost 3 bases and J lost 7 bases. Germline V gene lookup returns CDR1 LNHDA and CDR2 SQIVND (reference sequence). This CDR3 is CASSIWDRASEAFF. The CDR3 DNA reads as TGTGCCAGTAGTATCTGGGACAGGGCGAGTGAAGCTTTCTTT.

The V and J genes are TRBV3-1 and TRBJ1-1, with unresolved D. V was shortened by 1 base and J by 11 bases, with 14 bases between the two germline ends. Germline V gene sequence: CDR1 LGHDT, CDR2 YNNKEL (reference sequence). The CDR3 is 13 residues long. The CDR3: CASSQGDLLNAFF. The CDR3 region has the DNA TGTGCCAGCAGCCAAGGTGACCTTTTGAACGCTTTCTTT.

The chain carries TRBV7-8 and TRBJ1-3, with TRBD1 as a possible D gene (5 bases). Germline-derived CDR1 and CDR2 are SGHVS and FQNEAQ. CDR3 length: 17 residues. V was cut by 5 bases and J by 0 bases, with 17 bases left in between. The CDR3 bases are TGTGCCAGCAGCCTCCAGGTGGGGGGTAGCTCTGGAAACACCATATATTTT. Amino acids: CASSLQVGGSSGNTIYF.

About this clonotype itself: It may be a read error: a sequence one base away is much more abundant. This chain joins TRBV7-2 and TRBJ1-2; D gene unclear. The CDR3 length is 15 residues. CDR1 is SGHTA, CDR2 FQGNSA, per germline. The V end was cut by 5 bases, the J end by 0 bases, with 13 bases between. The CDR3 region is CASSRPYGTNYGYTF. DNA of the CDR3: TGTGCCAGCAGCCGTCCTTACGGTACTAACTATGGCTACACCTTC.

The chain joins TRBV29-1 to TRBJ2-3, with unresolved D. Germline assignment: CDR1 SQVTM and CDR2 ANQGSEA. The CDR3 is 13 residues long. The V end lost 3 bases, the J end lost 3 bases, and 10 bases lay between the germline ends. The CDR3 nucleotides read TGCAGCGTTGACTCGGGTTGGACAGATACGCAGTATTTT. Translated, it gives CSVDSGWTDTQYF.

The rearrangement links TRBV29-1 to TRBJ2-1, with D hard to call. This CDR3 comprises 14 residues. Germline CDR1 is SQVTM and CDR2 is ANQGSEA. Trimming stripped 4 bases from V and 5 bases from J, with 15 bases between. As DNA, the CDR3 is TGCAGCGTTGTTCTAAGAATTCCCAACAATGAGCAGTTCTTC. Translated, it gives CSVVLRIPNNEQFF.

The table lists this clonotype with a few counts. The CDR3 coding sequence is TGTGCCAGCAGCCCCCCCTTTGGCGGGGCCTATGAGCAGTTCTTC. Translated: CASSPPFGGAYEQFF. The V and J genes are TRBV7-6 and TRBJ2-5, with D perhaps TRBD2 (6 bases). The J call is uncertain, as TRBJ2-1 better fits the DNA end. The CDR3 has 15 amino acids. In germline, CDR1 is SGHVS, CDR2 FNYEAQ.

V usage is TRBV6-2 or TRBV6-3 and J usage is TRBJ2-7; D might be TRBD1 or TRBD2, each matching 5 bases. Near its end, the DNA agrees better with TRBJ2-5, so the J call may be wrong. The germline CDR1 and CDR2 sequences are MNHEY and SVGEGT. The CDR3 totals 14 residues. The CDR3 DNA reads TGTGCCAGCAGTTATCAGGGACCAGGGAGGACCCAGTACTTC. Translated, it gives CASSYQGPGRTQYF.

This clonotype turned up a few times. At one end, the junction sequence differs from germline, possibly due to a read error. This chain links TRBV5-1 with TRBJ2-5, with unresolved D. Germline V gives CDR1 SGHRS, CDR2 YFSETQ. The CDR3 is 13 amino acids. Here the CDR3 DNA reads TGCGCCAGCAGCTTGAACGGACCAGAGGCCCAGTACTTC. It encodes CASSLNGPEAQYF.

A remark on this clonotype: A read error may account for a junction end that differs from germline. The V gene is TRBV12-5, the J gene TRBJ1-1; D not certain. Germline V gives CDR1 LGHNT, CDR2 FRNRAP. CDR3 size: 11 residues. The DNA for the CDR3 is TGTGCTAGTGGTTTTGGCACTAAAGCTTTCTTT. The encoded protein is CASGFGTKAFF.

The rearrangement links TRBV9 to TRBJ1-5, with a possible D match to TRBD1 (5 bases). The length of the CDR3 is 13 residues. Looked up from germline, CDR1 is SGDLS and CDR2 is YYNGEE. V was shortened by 7 bases and J by 5 bases, with 13 bases between the two germline ends. In DNA form, the CDR3 reads TGTGCCAGCGCCACAGACAGATATCAGCCCCAGCATTTT. Encoded protein: CASATDRYQPQHF.

The sample holds a few counts of this clonotype. The V and J genes are TRBV10-3 and TRBJ2-1; D remains ambiguous. Germline CDR1 ENHRY, CDR2 SYGVKD. The CDR3 runs 15 residues. V was trimmed by 2 bases and J by 5 bases, leaving 13 bases between them. For the CDR3, the DNA is TGTGCCATCAGTGAGGGGAATGGAAAAAACAATGAGCAGTTCTTC. As protein: CAISEGNGKNNEQFF.

This chain joins TRBV10-3 and TRBJ2-3, with 7 bases identical to TRBD1. This CDR3 is 17 amino acids long. In germline, CDR1 is ENHRY, CDR2 SYGVKD. The V gene end was trimmed by 10 bases and the J gene end by 2 bases; junction bases not matched to a gene: 18. The DNA of the CDR3 is TGTGCCACTTGGCCGCGACAGGGCCTAGCACACACAGATACGCAGTATTTT. This encodes CATWPRQGLAHTDTQYF.